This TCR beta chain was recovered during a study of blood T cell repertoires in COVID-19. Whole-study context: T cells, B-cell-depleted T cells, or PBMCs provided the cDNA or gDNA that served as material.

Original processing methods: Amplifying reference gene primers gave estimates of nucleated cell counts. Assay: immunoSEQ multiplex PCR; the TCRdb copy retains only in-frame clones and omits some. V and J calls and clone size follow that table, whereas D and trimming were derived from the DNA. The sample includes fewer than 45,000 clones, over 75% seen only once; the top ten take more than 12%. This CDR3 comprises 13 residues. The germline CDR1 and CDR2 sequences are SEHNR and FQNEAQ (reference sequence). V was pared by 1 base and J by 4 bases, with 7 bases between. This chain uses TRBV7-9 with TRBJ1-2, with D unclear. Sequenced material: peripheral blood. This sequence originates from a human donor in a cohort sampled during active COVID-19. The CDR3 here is CASSLDTSYGYTF. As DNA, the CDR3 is TGTGCCAGCAGCTTAGACACCTCCTATGGCTACACCTTC.